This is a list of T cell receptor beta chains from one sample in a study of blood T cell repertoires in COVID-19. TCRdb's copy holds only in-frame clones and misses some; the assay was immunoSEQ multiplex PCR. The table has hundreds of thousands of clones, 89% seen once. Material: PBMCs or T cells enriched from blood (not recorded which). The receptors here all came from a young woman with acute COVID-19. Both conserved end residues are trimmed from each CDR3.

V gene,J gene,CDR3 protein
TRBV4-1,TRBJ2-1,ASSHRGSNEQF
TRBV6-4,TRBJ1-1,ASSRTGNTEAF
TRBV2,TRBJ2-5,ASSVERGNQETQY
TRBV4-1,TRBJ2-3,ASSQEGRGPSTDTQY
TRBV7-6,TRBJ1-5,ASSLESVGQGRNQPQH
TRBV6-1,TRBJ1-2,ASSEAAGYYGYT
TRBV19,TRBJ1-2,ASSMGGYGYT
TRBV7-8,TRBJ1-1,ASSYRELNTEAF
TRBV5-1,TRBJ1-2,ASSLGATGHLGYT
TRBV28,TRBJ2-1,ASSLAGYNEQF
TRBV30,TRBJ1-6,AWEGHYNSPLH
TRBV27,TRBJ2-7,ASRRDTLEDEQY
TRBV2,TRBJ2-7,ASSPDIYEQY
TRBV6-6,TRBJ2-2,AGGPNTGELF
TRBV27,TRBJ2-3,ASRRYRILGTDTQY
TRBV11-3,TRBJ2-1,ASSLMSSGGLEQF
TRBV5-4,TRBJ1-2,ASSLRPGDGYT
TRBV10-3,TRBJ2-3,AISESFGQGAGAHTDTQY
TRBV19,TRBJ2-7,ASSTPGQTYEQY
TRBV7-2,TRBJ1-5,ASSGQDGNQPQH
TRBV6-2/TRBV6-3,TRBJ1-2,ASSFASRDPQGYT
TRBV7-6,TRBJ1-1,ASSLGGPNTEAF